The rows below give T cell receptor beta chains drawn from one sample of a study of regulatory T cells in long-lasting Graves disease. MiXCR, run by TCRdb on the multiplex PCR reads, gives a single entry per CDR3 protein. This table has hundreds of thousands of distinct CDR3 sequences, about 17% appearing once. This same sample was also taken into another study, of T cells in Graves' hyperthyroidism and ophthalmopathy.

The sample in question was peripheral blood mononuclear cells (PBMCs), obtained at new diagnosis, from a patient treated with antithyroid drugs. These receptors came from a woman in her thirties with Graves disease. Both conserved end residues are part of each CDR3. The D gene is left open where the match is weak. Clone size appears in some rows only: once, few, many, or a class for an expanded clone.

TRBV11-1	.	.	TRBJ1-2	CASSLNRDYGYAF	TGTGCCAGCAGCTTAAACAGGGACTATGGCTACGCCTTC
TRBV5-1	TRBD2	.	TRBJ2-1	CANSLARGRVDEQFF	TGCGCCAACAGCTTGGCCCGGGGGAGGGTAGATGAGCAGTTCTTC
TRBV7-6	.	many	TRBJ2-1	CATNTGLNNEQFF	TGTGCCACCAACACCGGACTGAACAATGAGCAGTTCTTC
TRBV5-1	.	many	TRBJ2-7	CASSLAPGVPGSSYEQYF	TGCGCCAGCAGCTTGGCCCCGGGAGTCCCCGGGAGCTCCTACGAGCAGTACTTC
TRBV28	TRBD1	.	TRBJ1-1	CASSLTGSDEAFF	TGTGCCAGCAGCTTGACAGGGAGCGACGAAGCTTTCTTT
TRBV27	.	few	TRBJ1-5	CASSLLGSLAQHF	TGTGCCAGCAGTCTTCTAGGGTCTCTAGCCCAGCATTTT
TRBV9	.	few	TRBJ1-1	CASSVMGRNTEAFF	TGTGCCAGCAGCGTTATGGGCCGGAACACTGAAGCTTTCTTT
TRBV28	.	many	TRBJ2-7	CASSTPTSFVTYEQYF	TGTGCCAGCAGCACCCCTACATCTTTTGTCACCTACGAGCAGTACTTC
TRBV28	.	many	TRBJ1-2	CASTDTPTNYGYTF	TGTGCCAGCACTGACACCCCCACTAACTATGGCTACACCTTC
TRBV7-8	TRBD2	many	TRBJ2-7	CASSLEYGTTYEQYF	TGTGCCAGCAGCTTAGAATATGGGACTACTTACGAGCAGTACTTC
TRBV3-1	.	many	TRBJ2-2	CASKGAGELFF	TGTGCCAGCAAGGGAGCCGGGGAGCTGTTTTTT
TRBV27	.	few	TRBJ2-6	CASRSGANVLTF	TGTGCCAGTAGATCAGGGGCCAACGTCCTGACTTTC
TRBV27	.	.	TRBJ2-7	CASRPLGGVSEQYF	TGTGCCAGCAGGCCTTTAGGGGGAGTAAGCGAGCAGTACTTC
TRBV12-3/TRBV12-4	.	many	TRBJ2-7	CASSSRGEQYF	TGTGCCAGCAGTTCTCGGGGCGAGCAGTACTTC
TRBV10-3	.	.	TRBJ1-2	CAISDPVVGDRGYTF	TGTGCCATCAGTGACCCCGTAGTTGGGGATCGTGGCTACACCTTC
TRBV7-6	TRBD2	.	TRBJ2-3	CASSPGGVLQDTQYF	TGTGCCAGCAGCCCTGGGGGGGTACTTCAAGATACGCAGTATTTT
TRBV10-2	TRBD2	.	TRBJ2-3	CASSSSGGFTDTQYF	TGCGCCAGCAGTTCCAGCGGGGGATTCACAGATACGCAGTATTTT
TRBV7-2	.	once	TRBJ2-7	CASSLAGTSELEYEQYF	TGTGCCAGCAGCTTAGCGGGAACAAGCGAACTCGAATACGAGCAGTACTTC
TRBV7-9	TRBD1	many	TRBJ2-3	CASSLLGTGGTDTQYF	TGTGCCAGCAGCTTATTAGGGACAGGGGGCACAGATACGCAGTATTTT
TRBV2	.	many	TRBJ2-3	CASSETGVEQDTQYF	TGTGCCAGCAGTGAGACAGGAGTGGAACAAGATACGCAGTATTTT
TRBV7-9	.	.	TRBJ2-5	CASSTRAGLGETQYF	TGTGCCAGCAGCACGAGGGCAGGGCTCGGAGAGACCCAGTACTTC
TRBV18	.	many	TRBJ2-7	CASSPPMSF	TGTGCCAGCTCACCACCCATGAGCTTC
TRBV10-1	TRBD1	few	TRBJ2-7	CASSVGAGTGDYEQYF	TGCGCCAGCAGTGTGGGTGCCGGGACAGGGGACTACGAGCAGTACTTC
TRBV29-1	.	few	TRBJ2-3	CSVVSDMTWDTQYF	TGCAGCGTTGTGAGCGACATGACCTGGGATACGCAGTATTTT
TRBV6-1	.	many	TRBJ2-7	CASRPGGGGIPYEQYF	TGTGCCAGCAGACCCGGAGGGGGAGGGATTCCCTACGAGCAGTACTTC
TRBV3-1	TRBD2	many	TRBJ2-1	CASSGRLAERLFF	TGTGCCAGCAGCGGACGACTAGCGGAGAGGTTATTCTTC
TRBV11-2	.	many	TRBJ1-5	CASSSTKRWGYQPQHF	TGTGCCAGCAGCTCTACCAAGAGATGGGGGTATCAGCCCCAGCATTTT
TRBV20-1	.	.	TRBJ1-1	CSAGGLDENTEAFF	TGCAGTGCTGGGGGATTGGACGAGAACACTGAAGCTTTCTTT
TRBV29-1	.	many	TRBJ2-7	CSVDDASAGSEQYF	TGCAGCGTTGATGATGCTAGCGCAGGTTCCGAGCAGTACTTC
TRBV5-1	TRBD1	many	TRBJ2-7	CASSLTGPEEAYEQYF	TGTGCCAGCAGCTTGACAGGGCCCGAGGAAGCCTACGAGCAGTACTTC
TRBV20-1	.	many	TRBJ1-2	CSAPGANPNYGYTF	TGCAGTGCGCCGGGAGCGAACCCTAACTATGGCTACACCTTC
TRBV28	TRBD1	.	TRBJ1-5	CASREQGERQPQHF	TGTGCCAGCAGGGAACAGGGGGAACGTCAGCCCCAGCATTTT
TRBV2	TRBD1	few	TRBJ1-1	CASSEVDRGNTEAFF	TGTGCCAGCAGTGAAGTTGACAGGGGAAACACTGAAGCTTTCTTT